This entry lists 25 T cell receptor beta chains sequenced from one sample in a study of Ad26.COV2.S vaccination and SARS-CoV-2 variants. Regarding treatment: some 20 received Ad26.COV2.S at low or high dose, single or two shots; roughly 5 received placebo; per-sample allocation not given. Samples came from day 63 after the first vaccine or placebo injection. Libraries were prepared by immunoSEQ multiplex PCR; TCRdb keeps only in-frame clonotypes and omits some of them. The data show 300,000 to 400,000 clones, with around four fifths seen just once and 2% to 2.5% held by the top ten. Sequenced here: peripheral blood, sampled in a trial of Ad26.COV2.S vaccine versus placebo. These receptors came from a person aged 18-60 years who received the Ad26.COV2.S COVID-19 vaccine or a placebo.

J is TRBJ2-3 and V is TRBV9; D remains ambiguous. V was cut by 2 bases and J by 0 bases, with 16 bases left in between. The CDR3 length is 17 residues. The V gene's germline CDR1 is SGDLS and CDR2 YYNGEE. In DNA form, the CDR3 reads TGTGCCAGCAGCGTTAGATCAGCGCCACATAGCACAGATACGCAGTATTTT. Translated: CASSVRSAPHSTDTQYF.

V usage is TRBV5-6 and J usage is TRBJ1-5; 7 nucleotides line up with TRBD1. The CDR3 has 17 amino acids. CDR1 SGHDT and CDR2 YYEEEE come from the germline V gene. V trimming: 2 bases; J trimming: 3 bases; junction bases outside the gene matches: 11. In nucleotides, the CDR3 is TGTGCCAGCAGCTTTCGGACAGGATCGTCTGCCAATCAGCCCCAGCATTTT. This gives the protein CASSFRTGSSANQPQHF.

V gene TRBV6-1 combines with J gene TRBJ1-1; D is undetermined. The ends were cut back, 1 base at V and 3 bases at J, with 6 bases in the middle. Germline assignment: CDR1 MNHNS and CDR2 SASEGT. The CDR3 totals 13 residues. The CDR3: CASSEVWDTEAFF. CDR3 nucleotides: TGTGCCAGCAGTGAAGTTTGGGACACTGAAGCTTTCTTT.

The chain employs TRBV7-3 and TRBJ2-2, with 8 bases aligning to TRBD1. CDR1 and CDR2 from the germline V gene are SGHTA and FQGTGA. With V trimmed by 2 bases and J by 8 bases, 7 bases remained unmatched. This CDR3 comprises 15 residues. DNA of the CDR3: TGTGCCAGCAGCTTATCGGGACAGGTTGGAGGGGAGCTGTTTTTT. Its protein is CASSLSGQVGGELFF. Complete variable domain (other parts from reference TRBV7-3 and TRBJ2-2): GAGVSQTPSNKVTEKGKYVELRCDPISGHTALYWYRQSLGQGPEFLIYFQGTGAADDSGLPNDRFFAVRPEGSVSTLKIQRTERGDSAVYLCASSLSGQVGGELFFGEGSRLTVL.

CDR3 sequence: CASKGFSTEAFF. DNA for the CDR3: TGTGCCAGCAAGGGATTCTCCACTGAAGCTTTCTTT. The chain recombines TRBV2 with TRBJ1-1, with no clear D. Germline values: CDR1 SNHLY, CDR2 FYNNEI. CDR3 size: 12 residues. Trimming removed 7 bases at V and 4 bases at J, with 10 bases between. The whole variable domain, remainder taken from reference TRBV2 and TRBJ1-1, is EPEVTQTPSHQVTQMGQEVILRCVPISNHLYFYWYRQILGQKVEFLVSFYNNEISEKSEIFDDQFSVERPDGSNFTLKIRSTKLEDSAMYFCASKGFSTEAFFGQGTRLTVV.

The chain carries TRBV7-2 and TRBJ2-5; tentative D call: TRBD2 (5 bases). This CDR3 is built from 15 residues. The V gene lost 3 bases and the J gene lost 5 bases, with 16 bases spanning the gap. Germline CDR1 SGHTA, CDR2 FQGNSA. This CDR3 is CASSFSGQRRETQYF. For the CDR3, the DNA is TGTGCCAGCAGCTTTAGTGGCCAGCGGAGGGAGACCCAGTACTTC.

The chain uses TRBV12-3 or TRBV12-4 and TRBJ1-1; D remains unclear. CDR3 length equals 13 residues. V was clipped by 2 bases and J by 2 bases, with 6 bases between them. CDR3 sequence: CASSLLPNTEAFF. Here the CDR3 DNA reads TGTGCCAGCAGTTTATTACCTAACACTGAAGCTTTCTTT.

This clone was observed a single time. The chain uses TRBV14 and TRBJ1-6, with D possibly being TRBD1 (5 bases). V lost 1 base, J lost 7 bases, and 14 bases lay in between. From germline, CDR1 is SGHDN and CDR2 FVKESK. This CDR3 region has 16 residues. The CDR3 sequence is CASSQVTVQPNSPLHF. In DNA, the CDR3 is TGTGCCAGCAGCCAAGTGACAGTGCAACCCAATTCACCCCTCCACTTT.

This chain connects TRBV11-2 to TRBJ2-1, with D perhaps matching TRBD1 (6 bases). The CDR3 runs to 15 residues. CDR1 SGHAT and CDR2 FQNNGV come from the germline V gene. Trimming cost V 4 bases and J 0 bases, with 10 bases left between them. This chain's CDR3 is CASSYRVSSYNEQFF. CDR3 nucleotides: TGTGCCAGCAGCTACAGGGTTAGCTCCTACAATGAGCAGTTCTTC.

The chain recombines TRBV30 with TRBJ1-2; D remains unclear. The germline CDR1 and CDR2 sequences are GTSNPN and SVGIG (reference sequence). The V and J ends lost 1 base and 7 bases respectively, with 4 bases between them. The CDR3 consists of 10 residues. The CDR3 loop is CAWSGGGYTF. For the CDR3, the DNA is TGTGCCTGGAGTGGAGGTGGCTACACCTTC.

V usage is TRBV20-1 and J usage is TRBJ1-1; D unresolved. Germline assignment: CDR1 DFQATT and CDR2 SNEGSKA (reference sequence). The V end was cut by 3 bases, the J end by 4 bases, with 9 bases between. The CDR3 has 12 residues. CDR3 coding DNA: TGCAGTGCTAGTGGGGTGAGCACTGAAGCTTTCTTT. Translating gives CSASGVSTEAFF.

The V and J genes are TRBV2 and TRBJ1-6; D unclear. CDR1 SNHLY and CDR2 FYNNEI come from the germline V gene. There are 14 residues in the CDR3. V lost 8 bases and J lost 7, with 15 bases in between. The CDR3 coding sequence is TGTGCCAGCGAGAACAACATCGCAAATTCACCCCTCCACTTT. Translated: CASENNIANSPLHF.

The chain has TRBV7-3 and TRBJ2-5, with 10 bases that match TRBD2. The germline CDR1 and CDR2 sequences are SGHTA and FQGTGA. The junction had 11 bases not matched to a gene; V was cut back by 5 bases and J by 5 bases. This CDR3 contains 16 residues. The CDR3 DNA is TGTGCCAGCAGCCCTCAAGCGGGGGGGTACTGGGAGACCCAGTACTTC. This encodes CASSPQAGGYWETQYF.

This CDR3 reads CASSPQDVSTEAFF. CDR3 bases: TGTGCCAGTAGTCCCCAGGATGTTAGCACTGAAGCTTTCTTT. The V and J genes are TRBV19 and TRBJ1-1; D remains unclear. Trimming left V 5 bases short and J 4 bases short, with 14 bases between. This CDR3 has 14 amino acids. CDR1 LNHDA and CDR2 SQIVND come from the germline V gene (reference sequence).

The chain employs TRBV4-2 and TRBJ1-1, with TRBD1 as a possible D gene (6 bases). Between the trimmed V and J ends, which lost 0 bases and 4 bases, there was a span of 15 bases. The CDR3 sequence is 16 residues long. Per germline, CDR1 LGHNA and CDR2 YNFKEQ. The CDR3 sequence is CASSQDPRGLGTEAFF. The CDR3 DNA reads TGTGCCAGCAGCCAAGATCCCCGGGGGCTGGGCACTGAAGCTTTCTTT.

The chain employs TRBV18 and TRBJ1-1; possible D gene TRBD1, 5 bases. V gave up 4 bases and J gave up 3 bases, with 9 bases separating them. The CDR3 has 13 amino acids. Germline CDR1 KGHSH, CDR2 LQKENI. The CDR3, as DNA: TGTGCCAGCTCACTCATCAGGGACACTGAAGCTTTCTTT. Encoded protein: CASSLIRDTEAFF.

V and J are TRBV6-4 and TRBJ1-1, with D unclear. V lost 2 bases and J lost 6, with 16 bases in between. The germline CDR1 and CDR2 sequences are MRHNA and SNTAGT. The CDR3 covers 15 residues. The CDR3 loop is CASSDKNHPSAEAFF. DNA for the CDR3: TGTGCCAGCAGTGACAAAAATCACCCCAGCGCTGAAGCTTTCTTT.

The chain is built from TRBV6-5 and TRBJ2-7; D is perhaps TRBD2 (6 bases). Trimming left V 2 bases short and J 6 bases short, with 11 bases between. The CDR3 is 13 amino acids. CDR1 MNHEY and CDR2 SVGAGI come from the germline V gene. The CDR3 DNA reads TGTGCCAGCAGTTACCCCGGGACTTTCGAGCAGTACTTC. The encoded protein is CASSYPGTFEQYF.

In nucleotides, the CDR3 is TGTGCCAGCAGCAAAGCCGAGCAGTACTTC. Protein sequence: CASSKAEQYF. V gene TRBV21-1 combines with J gene TRBJ2-7. TRBV21-1 counts as a pseudogene. The CDR3 covers 10 residues.

The rearrangement uses TRBV5-4 and TRBJ1-2; D may be TRBD1 (5 bases). Germline V gene lookup returns CDR1 SGHNT and CDR2 YYREEE (reference sequence). This CDR3 is 15 amino acids long. Trimming removed 0 bases at V and 3 bases at J, with 12 bases between. The CDR3 here is CASSLGTAGHYGYTF. The CDR3 region has the DNA TGTGCCAGCAGCTTGGGAACCGCAGGGCACTATGGCTACACCTTC.

The chain uses TRBV27 and TRBJ1-6, with D unresolved. This CDR3 comprises 14 residues. The germline V gene has CDR1 MNHEY and CDR2 SMNVEV (reference sequence). Trimming removed 7 bases at V and 5 bases at J, with 12 bases between. CDR3 nucleotide sequence: TGTGCCAGCAAATCGGGTTTAGATAATTCACCCCTCCACTTT. Translated: CASKSGLDNSPLHF.

This chain uses TRBV7-3 with TRBJ1-1; D ambiguous. Looked up from germline, CDR1 is SGHTA and CDR2 is FQGTGA. V was cut by 1 base and J by 1 base, with 4 bases left in between. The length of the CDR3 is 13 residues. CDR3 DNA: TGTGCCAGCAGCTTAAAGCAGAACACTGAAGCTTTCTTT. This translates into CASSLKQNTEAFF. The complete variable domain, with remaining parts taken from reference TRBV7-3 and TRBJ1-1, reads GAGVSQTPSNKVTEKGKYVELRCDPISGHTALYWYRQSLGQGPEFLIYFQGTGAADDSGLPNDRFFAVRPEGSVSTLKIQRTERGDSAVYLCASSLKQNTEAFFGQGTRLTVV.

The chain uses TRBV4-2 and TRBJ2-2; D might be TRBD2 (5 bases). The V gene's germline CDR1 is LGHNA and CDR2 YNFKEQ. This CDR3 is built from 14 residues. V was shortened by 0 bases and J by 8 bases, with 10 bases between the two germline ends. Here the CDR3 DNA reads TGTGCCAGCAGCCAAGAGGACTCTCAGGGGGAGCTGTTTTTT. Encoded protein: CASSQEDSQGELFF.

The V call is TRBV19, the J call TRBJ2-7; 7 bases agree with TRBD1. Germline V gene sequence: CDR1 LNHDA, CDR2 SQIVND (reference sequence). This CDR3 has 18 amino acids. V was pared by 1 base and J by 5 bases, with 17 bases of the junction left unmatched. CDR3 residues: CASSIGATGNRGSDEQYF. For the CDR3, the DNA is TGTGCCAGTAGTATAGGAGCTACCGGGAACAGGGGTAGCGACGAGCAGTACTTC.

The chain carries TRBV19 and TRBJ2-7; 11 nucleotides align to TRBD1. Germline V gene sequence: CDR1 LNHDA, CDR2 SQIVND (reference sequence). The CDR3 is 17 residues long. J lost 1 base, V lost 5 bases, and 10 bases had no gene match. The CDR3 loop reads CASSGRTGGVSSYEQYF. CDR3 in DNA: TGTGCCAGTAGTGGCCGGACAGGGGGCGTCTCGTCCTACGAGCAGTACTTC.